Listed below are T cell receptor beta chains from one sample, sequenced in a study of T-cell memory formation after mild COVID-19. TCRdb reprocessed the 5' RACE reads with MiXCR, giving one entry per CDR3 protein. Among under 300,000 distinct CDR3 sequences listed, less than 9.5% were seen once. Sequenced input: PBMCs or a T cell subset sorted from them (not recorded which). Source of these receptors: a man between 18 and 35 years old who had mild COVID-19 (a few samples of this study predate the infection). Cell type and time point are not known. The CDR3 runs from the conserved cysteine through the conserved F or W. Each record gives: V gene, J gene, clone size, D gene, CDR3 protein, CDR3 DNA. D genes are given only for firm matches. Expanded clones are given a class, and other clones once, few, many or no size at all.

TRBV20-1	TRBJ2-5	many	TRBD2	CSARDPGGAGEGTQYF	TGCAGTGCTAGAGATCCTGGGGGAGCGGGGGAGGGAACCCAGTACTTC
TRBV7-2	TRBJ2-5	many	-	CASSLRRSGETQYF	TGTGCCAGCAGCCTCCGGAGGTCGGGGGAGACCCAGTACTTC
TRBV4-1	TRBJ2-7	many	-	CASRPRRVGASYEQYF	TGCGCCAGCAGACCCCGTAGGGTAGGGGCCTCCTACGAGCAGTACTTC
TRBV5-4	TRBJ2-6	-	-	CASSPLGPVSGANVLTF	TGTGCCAGCAGCCCCCTCGGGCCGGTCTCTGGGGCCAACGTCCTGACTTTC
TRBV6-6	TRBJ1-2	-	-	CASSRGIAQSYTF	TGTGCCAGCAGTAGGGGGATCGCCCAGAGCTACACCTTC
TRBV6-2/TRBV6-3	TRBJ2-5	once	TRBD2	CASSYGGTSGTPQYF	TGTGCCAGCAGTTACGGAGGGACTAGCGGGACTCCCCAGTACTTC
TRBV2	TRBJ2-1	many	TRBD2	CASRLADSYNEQFF	TGTGCCAGCAGACTAGCGGACTCCTACAATGAGCAGTTCTTC
TRBV29-1	TRBJ2-1	-	-	CSVEVAGRYEQFF	TGCAGCGTTGAAGTGGCAGGGCGATACGAGCAGTTCTTC
TRBV7-7	TRBJ2-1	-	TRBD1	CASSLEPVDRVTNEQFF	TGTGCCAGCAGCTTAGAACCGGTGGACAGGGTGACCAATGAGCAGTTCTTC
TRBV29-1	TRBJ1-2	many	-	CSVEASYTF	TGCAGCGTTGAGGCATCCTACACCTTC
TRBV6-2/TRBV6-3	TRBJ2-7	-	TRBD2	CASSYGPGLATYEQYF	TGTGCCAGCAGTTACGGGCCGGGACTAGCTACCTACGAGCAGTACTTC
TRBV7-8	TRBJ2-1	many	-	CASSIGRYNEQFF	TGTGCCAGCAGCATTGGGAGGTACAATGAGCAGTTCTTC
TRBV29-1	TRBJ2-5	few	TRBD1	CSGAAGTGRETQYF	TGCAGCGGGGCCGCCGGGACAGGGCGTGAGACCCAGTACTTC
TRBV20-1	TRBJ2-7	-	TRBD2	CSAREGERQYF	TGCAGTGCACGGGAGGGGGAAAGGCAGTACTTC
TRBV6-5	TRBJ1-3	few	-	CASRGLSLSGNTIYF	TGTGCCAGCAGAGGGTTGAGCCTCTCTGGAAACACCATATATTTT
TRBV5-1	TRBJ2-2	-	TRBD1	CASSSTGSAGELFF	TGCGCCAGCAGCTCGACAGGGTCGGCCGGGGAGCTGTTTTTT
TRBV20-1	TRBJ2-3	-	-	CSATGRGQGTQYF	TGCAGTGCCACCGGGAGGGGGCAGGGTACGCAGTATTTT
TRBV4-3	TRBJ2-1	-	-	CASSQRVGADNEQFF	TGCGCCAGCAGCCAAAGGGTCGGGGCCGACAATGAGCAGTTCTTC
TRBV20-1	TRBJ2-1	-	-	CSASRDRLNEQFF	TGCAGTGCTAGCCGGGACCGGCTCAATGAGCAGTTCTTC
TRBV12-3/TRBV12-4	TRBJ1-2	few	TRBD1	CASSPGQGVVYGYTF	TGTGCCAGCAGTCCCGGACAGGGCGTTGTCTATGGCTACACCTTC
TRBV5-1	TRBJ2-3	-	-	CASSNRAYTDTQYF	TGCGCCAGCAGCAACCGGGCTTACACAGATACGCAGTATTTT
TRBV6-2/TRBV6-3	TRBJ2-1	few	TRBD2	CASRSRGVWNEQFF	TGTGCCAGCAGGTCCCGGGGGGTATGGAATGAGCAGTTCTTC
TRBV29-1	TRBJ1-4	few	-	CSVGEGGEKLFF	TGCAGCGTTGGCGAAGGGGGTGAAAAACTGTTTTTT
TRBV27	TRBJ2-4	many	TRBD2	CASSPVGGRAKNIQYF	TGTGCCAGCAGTCCCGTCGGGGGGAGAGCCAAAAACATTCAGTACTTC
TRBV5-5	TRBJ2-1	many	TRBD1	CASSLDDRVNEQFF	TGTGCCAGCAGCTTGGATGACAGGGTCAATGAGCAGTTCTTC
TRBV27	TRBJ2-2	-	-	CASKVRRNTGELFF	TGTGCCAGCAAGGTGCGCAGGAACACCGGGGAGCTGTTTTTT
TRBV27	TRBJ1-3	many	-	CASSLASGNTIYF	TGTGCCAGCAGTTTGGCCAGCGGAAACACCATATATTTT
TRBV6-6	TRBJ2-1	-	TRBD2	CASRLSGAYNEQFF	TGTGCCAGCAGACTAAGCGGGGCCTACAATGAGCAGTTCTTC
TRBV5-4	TRBJ1-2	few	-	CASSRGSGSKGVDYGYTF	TGTGCCAGCAGCAGGGGATCTGGGTCAAAGGGAGTTGACTATGGCTACACCTTC